Here is one T cell receptor delta chain with its context. The antigen this receptor binds is unknown. The input lacks base qualities; no much larger clone sits a single base away. Sequencing took place on an Illumina MiSeq. Via CATT, TCRdb reprocessed the public reads, and rows with identical DNA were then joined. The sample has more than 9,000 delta-chain clones on record, around 8.2% of them singletons. The ten largest clones take up approximately 9.5% of the sample. The entry originates in a study of gamma-delta chains in newborns, infants, children (dated by TCRdb to the late 2010s). A note on the overall study: According to the title of the study, polyclonal expansion of innate gammadelta T cells immediately after birth is driven by microbial exposure. The study investigated how microbial exposure shaped innate gammadelta T cell populations in human newborns immediately after birth.

Material for sequencing was blood. The receptor was derived from a child who was a newborn, infant or young child, either healthy, febrile or measles-vaccinated (not recorded which).

The CDR3 protein sequence reads: CACDTVFPGGRSWDTRQMFF. The nucleotide sequence is given as TGTGCCTGTGACACCGTGTTTCCTGGGGGTCGCTCCTGGGACACCCGACAGATGTTTTTC. The rearranged segments are TRDV2 and TRDJ3, with 7 bases matching TRDD3. Trimming removed 0 bases from V and 0 bases from J; the gene matches leave 10 bases unexplained. The CDR3 runs 20 amino acids, cysteine and phenylalanine included. The only DNA kept is the CDR3, 60 bases in frame from the first base. CDR1 is given as GEAIGNYY and CDR2 as EKD, both from the germline V gene.